The T cell receptor beta chain under discussion was sequenced for a study of cytomegalovirus exposure and HLA in healthy donors. In the study overall: Membership in the Caucasian-associated ancestry cluster was found for around 85% of nearly 400 genotyped donors. Study observations and caveats: Among immune exposure information, only CMV serostatus was available. There were some V segments, including TRBV6-2 and TRBV6-3, excluded as indistinguishable. In a later analysis, most CMV-associated TCR beta chains appeared HLA-restricted.

The CDR3 is made up of 14 amino acids. Germline CDR1 and CDR2: SGHVS and FQNEAQ. The V segment lost 4 bases and the J segment 3 bases; nucleotides outside the gene matches: 3. Use of 60 Vbeta and 13 Jbeta primers characterized the PCR. TCRdb keeps only in-frame clones here, not all; method: immunoSEQ multiplex PCR. The repertoire holds about 170,000 clones, with roughly four fifths as singletons. This clone has a single count. Its antigen is unknown. The chain is built from TRBV7-8 and TRBJ2-7, with 10 bases identical to TRBD2. The material sequenced was PBMCs. This receptor was identified in a woman younger than 45 in good health and CMV-seropositive. The CDR3 nucleotides are TGTGCCAGCAGCTCTTGGACTAGCGGCTACGAGCAGTACTTC. As protein: CASSSWTSGYEQYF.